One sample yielded the 7 T cell receptor beta chains listed below, sequenced in a study of beta chain features in type 1 diabetes (dated by TCRdb to about 2018). Libraries were prepared through the immunoSEQ multiplex PCR assay. The entire isolated RNA was reverse transcribed using the High Capacity cDNA Reverse Transcription Kit, and thus expressed TCRB transcripts were sequenced. The table was pulled from immuneACCESS by TCRdb, which kept in-frame rearrangements only. Such tables lose some clones; where checked, under half of the loss comes from unresolved V genes, and the rest has no known cause. The sample table contains under 500,000 clones; only one count was recorded for approximately 30% of them. Of the sample, 0.06% to 0.07% is held by the ten largest clones. The specimen sequenced was naive CD4+ T cells from blood. The cell subset or site label on this specimen signifies: true naive CD4+ T cells. Source of these receptors: a man aged 18 to 29 in good health.

In the case of this clone: Other DNA sequences in the same sample also yield this CDR3. The J gene is TRBJ2-5, the V gene TRBV18; no firm D call. The ends were cut back, 2 bases at V and 0 bases at J, with 1 base in the middle. Germline values: CDR1 KGHSH, CDR2 LQKENI. This CDR3 is 12 amino acids long. The CDR3 loop is CASSPDQETQYF. The DNA for the CDR3 is TGTGCCAGCTCACCAGACCAAGAGACCCAGTACTTC. Supplemented by reference TRBV18 and TRBJ2-5, the full variable domain reads NAGVMQNPRHLVRRRGQEARLRCSPMKGHSHVYWYRQLPEEGLKFMVYLQKENIIDESGMPKERFSAEFPKEGPSILRIQQVVRGDSAAYFCASSPDQETQYFGPGTRLLVL.

This clone was observed a few times. This rearrangement joins TRBV29-1 to TRBJ2-1; 9 nucleotides align to TRBD1. J lost 5 bases, V lost 7 bases, and 12 bases had no gene match. Per the germline V gene, CDR1 is SQVTM and CDR2 is ANQGSEA. The CDR3 has 15 residues. The CDR3 nucleotides read TGCAGCGCCGTTGTACCGGGACAGGGCAACAATGAGCAGTTCTTC. Translation gives CSAVVPGQGNNEQFF.

This clone was counted once. This chain uses TRBV4-1 with TRBJ2-1, with a weak D call TRBD2 (5 bases). The CDR3 is 14 residues long. Germline assignment: CDR1 MGHRA and CDR2 YSYEKL. With 2 bases removed from V and 9 bases from J, the gap between germline ends came to 14 bases. CDR3 sequence: CASSQPTRSVEQFF. DNA for the CDR3: TGCGCCAGCAGCCAACCCACTAGGAGTGTTGAGCAGTTCTTC.

The rearrangement joins TRBV25-1 to TRBJ2-5; 11 nucleotides align to TRBD2. The CDR3 length is 16 residues. J was trimmed by 2 bases and V by 5 bases; bases with no gene match: 7. From germline, CDR1 is MGHDK and CDR2 SYGVNS. The CDR3 loop is CASSTNRLAGQETQYF. The CDR3 coding sequence is TGTGCCAGCAGTACCAACCGACTAGCGGGGCAAGAGACCCAGTACTTC.

This clone was seen a handful of times. This chain uses TRBV29-1 with TRBJ2-1; D is tentatively TRBD1 or TRBD2 (6 bases each). The germline V gene has CDR1 SQVTM and CDR2 ANQGSEA. V dropped 6 bases and J dropped 0 bases, with 15 bases sitting between them. The CDR3 is 15 amino acids. CDR3 DNA: TGCAGCGTCTATGGGGGGCCCAGCTCCTACAATGAGCAGTTCTTC. This codes for CSVYGGPSSYNEQFF.

The V gene is TRBV10-1, the J gene TRBJ2-1; possible D gene TRBD2, 6 bases. The CDR3 length is 15 residues. The germline V gene encodes CDR1 WNHNN and CDR2 SYGVQD (reference sequence). Trimming took 3 bases from V and 0 from J, leaving 9 bases between them. CDR3 protein: CASSEAGSSYNEQFF. The CDR3 bases are TGCGCCAGCAGTGAAGCGGGTAGCTCCTACAATGAGCAGTTCTTC.

Of note for this clone: Other nucleotide sequences in the sample specify the same CDR3. The chain joins TRBV5-1 to TRBJ2-5; TRBD1 agrees at 8 bases. CDR1 and CDR2 from the germline V gene are SGHRS and YFSETQ. The V gene end was trimmed by 0 bases and the J gene end by 1 base; junction bases not matched to a gene: 2. The CDR3 length is 15 residues. CDR3 bases: TGCGCCAGCAGCTTGGCCGGGACAGGCCAAGAGACCCAGTACTTC. As protein: CASSLAGTGQETQYF.